A single sample gave rise to the 7 T cell receptor beta chains below, sequenced in a study of cytomegalovirus exposure and HLA in healthy donors. Both 60 Vbeta primers and 13 Jbeta primers went into the PCR. The data were produced by immunoSEQ multiplex PCR, yet TCRdb's version contains in-frame clones alone and is incomplete. The top ten hold 3.5% to 4.5% of the sample, which has under 150,000 clones, roughly three quarters seen once. Material for sequencing was PBMCs. The receptor set was obtained from a man aged 25-45 years in good health and CMV-seropositive.

The chain joins TRBV5-1 to TRBJ1-1, with D maybe TRBD1 (6 bases). Germline V lookup: CDR1 SGHRS, CDR2 YFSETQ. Trimming left V 1 base short and J 5 bases short, with 12 bases between. The CDR3 extends over 14 amino acids. The CDR3 loop is CASSLRQGKTEAFF. CDR3 coding DNA: TGCGCCAGCAGCTTGCGTCAGGGGAAGACTGAAGCTTTCTTT.

This sequence joins TRBV19 and TRBJ2-1; D possibly corresponds to TRBD1 (6 bases). The V end lost 9 bases, the J end lost 0 bases, and 15 bases lay between the germline ends. Per the germline V gene, CDR1 is LNHDA and CDR2 is SQIVND (reference sequence). This CDR3 comprises 15 residues. In DNA form, the CDR3 reads TGTGCCAGCACGAAACAGGGTAGCTCCTACAATGAGCAGTTCTTC. Amino acid sequence: CASTKQGSSYNEQFF.

This clone has only a few counts. The V and J genes are TRBV25-1 and TRBJ1-1; D not certain. V lost 5 bases and J lost 1, with 11 bases in between. The germline gives CDR1 MGHDK, CDR2 SYGVNS. The CDR3 is made up of 14 amino acids. CDR3 nucleotides: TGTGCCAGCAGTCAGGACGGGAAGAACACTGAAGCTTTCTTT. It is translated as CASSQDGKNTEAFF.

This clone has more than one count but fewer than ten. V and J are TRBV7-2 and TRBJ1-1; D might be TRBD1 (5 bases). The CDR3 runs 12 residues. The germline V and J ends were trimmed by 5 bases and 3 bases, with 7 bases remaining between them. Germline loops: CDR1 SGHTA, CDR2 FQGNSA. The CDR3 reads CASSRGYTEAFF. The CDR3 nucleotides read TGTGCCAGCAGCCGGGGGTACACTGAAGCTTTCTTT. The full variable domain, its missing parts supplied by reference TRBV7-2 and TRBJ1-1, is GAGVSQSPSNKVTEKGKDVELRCDPISGHTALYWYRQSLGQGLEFLIYFQGNSAPDKSGLPSDRFSAERTGGSVSTLTIQRTQQEDSAVYLCASSRGYTEAFFGQGTRLTVV.

The chain combines TRBV4-3 with TRBJ2-2; 9 nucleotides align to TRBD1. The CDR3 length is 19 residues. V lost 1 base, J lost 5 bases, and 14 bases stayed unmatched. The germline V gene encodes CDR1 LGHNA and CDR2 YSLEER. In DNA, the CDR3 is TGCGCCAGCAGCCAAGGGGGGCACGAGGGACAGGGTCGAACCGGGGAGCTGTTTTTT. Its protein product is CASSQGGHEGQGRTGELFF.

This clone was counted a single time. This chain links TRBV7-2 with TRBJ1-1; D is unclear. The germline gives CDR1 SGHTA, CDR2 FQGNSA. V shed 2 bases and J shed 0 bases, with 7 bases lying between them. The length of the CDR3 is 14 residues. CDR3 nucleotide sequence: TGTGCCAGCAGCTTATACGGTTTGAACACTGAAGCTTTCTTT. Encoded protein: CASSLYGLNTEAFF.

This chain's CDR3 is CASTYPASGAYEQYF. The CDR3 DNA follows: TGTGCCAGCACTTATCCGGCTAGCGGGGCCTACGAGCAGTACTTC. The chain recombines TRBV2 with TRBJ2-7; TRBD2 matches 9 bases. The CDR3 spans 15 residues. Germline V CDR1 and CDR2: SNHLY, FYNNEI. Germline trimming cut 7 bases from V and 2 bases from J; bases unmatched to any gene: 9.